Reported below is one TCR beta chain. Method: immunoSEQ multiplex PCR; TCRdb's copy keeps in-frame clones and lacks some. The sample shows around 100,000 clones, about 90% of them seen only once. This sample was taken from a study of PD-L1 blockade in urothelial cancer. Study information: It was in the mid-2010s that patients started atezolizumab at 1,200 mg intravenously every 3 weeks.

This clonotype originated in a woman aged 80 or older with urothelial cancer. Material: PBMCs, obtained around atezolizumab (anti-PD-L1) treatment.

The CDR3 protein is CASRDRELGRNEQFF. CDR3 coding DNA: TGTGCCAGCAGAGACAGGGAATTGGGCCGAAATGAGCAGTTCTTC. The V call is TRBV2, the J call TRBJ2-1, with 7 bases that match TRBD1. The CDR3 loop spans 15 amino acids. The germline gives CDR1 SNHLY, CDR2 FYNNEI. With 6 bases clipped from V and 7 bases from J, the junction kept 12 bases outside the gene matches.